The rows below give T cell receptor beta chains drawn from one sample of a study of cytomegalovirus exposure and HLA in healthy donors. Measured with immunoSEQ multiplex PCR; TCRdb has only the in-frame clones, and not every one. The top ten hold about 1.8% of the sample, which has around 120,000 clones, about 80% seen once. Specimen: PBMCs. The receptor source for this set is a woman between 45 and 60 years old in good health and CMV-seronegative. Both conserved end residues are part of each CDR3. D genes are given only for firm matches. Clone size is stated in some rows and not others, as once, few, many or a class when expanded.

J,D,size,V,CDR3,DNA
TRBJ2-3,.,.,TRBV6-6,CASSYSGYTDTQYF,TGTGCCAGCAGTTACTCCGGGTATACAGATACGCAGTATTTT
TRBJ1-1,.,once,TRBV30,CACTRENTEAFF,TGTGCCTGCACCAGGGAAAACACTGAAGCTTTCTTT
TRBJ2-5,.,.,TRBV4-2,CASSQDRRYQETQYF,TGTGCCAGCAGCCAAGATCGCCGGTACCAAGAGACCCAGTACTTC
TRBJ2-1,TRBD2,.,TRBV6-6,CASSSGLAGPYNEQFF,TGTGCCAGCAGTTCGGGACTAGCGGGACCTTACAATGAGCAGTTCTTC
TRBJ2-3,TRBD2,.,TRBV5-6,CASSLATGTSSPYTQYF,TGTGCCAGCAGCTTGGCTACCGGGACTAGCTCTCCGTATACGCAGTATTTT
TRBJ2-5,TRBD1,.,TRBV19,CASSLQTGGSAQYF,TGTGCCAGTAGTCTCCAGACAGGGGGCTCGGCCCAGTACTTC
TRBJ2-6,.,.,TRBV19,CASSIGTAGFNLYVLTF,TGTGCCAGTAGTATTGGTACGGCAGGGTTTAATCTGTACGTCCTGACTTTC
TRBJ2-3,TRBD1,.,TRBV19,CASSQGQGVVAGTDTQYF,TGTGCCAGTAGCCAGGGACAGGGCGTCGTCGCAGGCACAGATACGCAGTATTTT
TRBJ1-2,.,.,TRBV6-1,CASNPGGDYGYTF,TGTGCCAGTAACCCGGGCGGGGACTATGGCTACACCTTC
TRBJ1-1,.,.,TRBV30,CAWSGIRGWNTEAFF,TGTGCCTGGAGCGGCATTAGGGGTTGGAACACTGAAGCTTTCTTT
TRBJ1-2,TRBD1,.,TRBV5-1,CASSLAGGQGGYTF,TGCGCCAGCAGCTTGGCAGGGGGACAAGGTGGCTACACCTTC
TRBJ2-5,TRBD1,.,TRBV29-1,CSGGTGGLETQYF,TGCAGCGGCGGGACAGGGGGCCTTGAGACCCAGTACTTC
TRBJ2-1,.,.,TRBV7-9,CASSLDLPFSNEQFF,TGTGCCAGCAGCTTAGACTTACCCTTTTCCAATGAGCAGTTCTTC
TRBJ2-5,.,.,TRBV5-8,CASSLERPPTTRQETQYF,TGTGCCAGCAGCTTGGAGCGGCCTCCTACTACAAGGCAAGAGACCCAGTACTTC
TRBJ2-1,TRBD2,.,TRBV4-3,CASSQETSGGYNEQFF,TGCGCCAGCAGCCAAGAAACTAGCGGGGGATACAATGAGCAGTTCTTC
TRBJ1-2,.,.,TRBV30,CAWSVRVGYTF,TGTGCCTGGAGTGTACGGGTTGGCTACACCTTC
TRBJ2-3,TRBD1,.,TRBV5-6,CASSWGQGVTDTQYF,TGTGCCAGCAGCTGGGGACAGGGGGTTACAGATACGCAGTATTTT
TRBJ1-2,.,.,TRBV28,CASSSVGGQMDGYTF,TGTGCCAGCAGTTCCGTCGGCGGGCAGATGGATGGCTACACCTTC
TRBJ2-2,.,.,TRBV6-6,CASRMDGGGELFF,TGTGCCAGCAGAATGGACGGGGGCGGGGAGCTGTTTTTT
TRBJ1-1,.,.,TRBV30,CAWSVPGIGVGQRTEAFF,TGTGCCTGGAGTGTCCCTGGGATAGGGGTCGGACAGCGCACTGAAGCTTTCTTT
TRBJ1-4,TRBD1,once,TRBV4-1,CASSQGDSTNEKLFF,TGCGCCAGCAGCCAAGGGGACAGCACTAATGAAAAACTGTTTTTT
TRBJ2-2,.,.,TRBV27,CASSSFYREKNTGELFF,TGTGCCAGCAGTTCTTTTTACAGGGAGAAAAACACCGGGGAGCTGTTTTTT
TRBJ2-3,TRBD1,.,TRBV6-4,CASSAGGNHADTQYF,TGTGCCAGCAGTGCAGGGGGCAATCATGCAGATACGCAGTATTTT
TRBJ1-1,TRBD1,.,TRBV19,CASSSQGADTEAFF,TGTGCCAGTAGTTCTCAGGGGGCGGACACTGAAGCTTTCTTT
TRBJ2-3,TRBD2,.,TRBV30,CAWSPTGREKTYTQYF,TGTGCCTGGAGTCCTACGGGGCGGGAGAAGACATATACGCAGTATTTT
TRBJ2-7,.,once,TRBV28,CASTPGGRGYEQYF,TGTGCCAGCACCCCTGGGGGGAGAGGCTACGAGCAGTACTTC
TRBJ1-5,TRBD1,.,TRBV19,CASSRGQLNQPQHF,TGTGCCAGTAGTCGGGGACAGCTCAATCAGCCCCAGCATTTT
TRBJ2-2,.,.,TRBV9,CASSVPGLKTGELFF,TGTGCCAGCAGCGTGCCGGGACTCAAAACCGGGGAGCTGTTTTTT
TRBJ2-5,.,.,TRBV9,CASSGEGFGSGTQYF,TGTGCCAGCAGCGGGGAAGGGTTCGGGAGTGGGACCCAGTACTTC
TRBJ1-2,TRBD1,once,TRBV7-9,CASSSGQAGYTF,TGTGCCAGCAGCTCTGGACAGGCTGGCTACACCTTC
TRBJ1-1,.,.,TRBV9,CASSPKLEVMNTEAFF,TGTGCCAGCAGCCCCAAGCTCGAGGTCATGAACACTGAAGCTTTCTTT
TRBJ2-7,TRBD2,.,TRBV4-1,CASSQGVAGVGEQYF,TGCGCCAGCAGCCAAGGTGTAGCGGGAGTGGGTGAGCAGTACTTC
TRBJ1-2,.,.,TRBV28,CATGGLPNNYGYTF,TGTGCCACCGGAGGGCTCCCCAACAACTATGGCTACACCTTC
TRBJ2-1,TRBD1,.,TRBV6-5,CASRLGQGAHNEQFF,TGTGCCAGCAGACTCGGACAGGGGGCGCACAATGAGCAGTTCTTC
TRBJ1-1,.,.,TRBV5-4,CASSHVDTEAFF,TGTGCCAGCAGCCATGTTGACACTGAAGCTTTCTTT
TRBJ2-1,TRBD2,.,TRBV15,CATREGLAYNEQFF,TGTGCCACCAGAGAAGGACTAGCCTACAATGAGCAGTTCTTC
TRBJ1-3,.,.,TRBV27,CASSTTGAGIGNTIYF,TGTGCCAGCAGCACAACTGGGGCAGGGATTGGAAACACCATATATTTT
TRBJ1-5,.,.,TRBV4-3,CASSQDRVTQPQHF,TGCGCCAGCAGCCAAGACAGGGTCACTCAGCCCCAGCATTTT
TRBJ1-5,TRBD1,.,TRBV7-8,CASTPVLRGSNQPQHF,TGTGCCAGCACTCCGGTCCTCAGGGGGAGCAATCAGCCCCAGCATTTT
TRBJ2-5,TRBD1,.,TRBV30,CAWGTGGAETQYF,TGTGCCTGGGGGACAGGGGGCGCCGAGACCCAGTACTTC